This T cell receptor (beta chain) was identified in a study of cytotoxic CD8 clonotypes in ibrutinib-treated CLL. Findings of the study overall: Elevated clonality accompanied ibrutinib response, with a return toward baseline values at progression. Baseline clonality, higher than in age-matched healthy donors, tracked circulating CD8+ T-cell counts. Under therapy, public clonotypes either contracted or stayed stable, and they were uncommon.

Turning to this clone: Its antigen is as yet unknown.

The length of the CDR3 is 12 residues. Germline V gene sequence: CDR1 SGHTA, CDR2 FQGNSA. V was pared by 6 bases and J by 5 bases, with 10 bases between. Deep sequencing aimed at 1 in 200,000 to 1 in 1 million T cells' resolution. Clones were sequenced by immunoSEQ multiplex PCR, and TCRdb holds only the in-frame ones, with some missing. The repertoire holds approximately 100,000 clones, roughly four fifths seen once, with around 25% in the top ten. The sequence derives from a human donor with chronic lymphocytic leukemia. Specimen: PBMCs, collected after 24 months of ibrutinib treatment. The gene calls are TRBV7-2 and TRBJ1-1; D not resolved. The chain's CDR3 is CASRLGTTEAFF. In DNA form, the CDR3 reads TGTGCCAGCAGGCTAGGCACTACTGAAGCTTTCTTT.